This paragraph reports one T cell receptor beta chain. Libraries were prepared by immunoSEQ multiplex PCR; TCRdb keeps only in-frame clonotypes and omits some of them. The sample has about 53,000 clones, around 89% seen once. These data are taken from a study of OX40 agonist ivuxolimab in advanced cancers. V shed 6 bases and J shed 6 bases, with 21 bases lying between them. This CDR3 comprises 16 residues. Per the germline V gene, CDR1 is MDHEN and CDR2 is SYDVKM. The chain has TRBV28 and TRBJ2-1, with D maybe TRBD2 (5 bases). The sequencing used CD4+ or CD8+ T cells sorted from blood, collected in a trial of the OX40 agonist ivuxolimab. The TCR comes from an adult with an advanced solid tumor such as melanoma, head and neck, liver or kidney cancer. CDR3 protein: CASRDLTSSNLNEQFF. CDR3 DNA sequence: TGTGCCAGCAGGGACTTGACATCCTCAAACCTCAATGAGCAGTTCTTC.